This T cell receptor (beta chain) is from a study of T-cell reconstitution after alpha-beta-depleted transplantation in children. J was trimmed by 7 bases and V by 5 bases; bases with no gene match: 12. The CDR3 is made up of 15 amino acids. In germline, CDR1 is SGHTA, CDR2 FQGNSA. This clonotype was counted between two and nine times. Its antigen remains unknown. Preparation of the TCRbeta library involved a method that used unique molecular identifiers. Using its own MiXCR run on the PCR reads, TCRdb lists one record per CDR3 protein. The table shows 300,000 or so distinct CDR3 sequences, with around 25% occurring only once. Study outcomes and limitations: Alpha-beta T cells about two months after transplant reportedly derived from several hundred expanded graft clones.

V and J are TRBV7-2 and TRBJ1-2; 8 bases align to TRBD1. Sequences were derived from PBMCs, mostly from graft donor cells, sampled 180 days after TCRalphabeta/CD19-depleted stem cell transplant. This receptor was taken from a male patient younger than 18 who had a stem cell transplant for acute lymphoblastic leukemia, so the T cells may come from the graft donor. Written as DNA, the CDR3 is TGTGCCAGCAGCCATTTCCGGGACAGGAGGCTTGGCTACACCTTC. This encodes CASSHFRDRRLGYTF.